This TCR beta chain was recorded in a study of STAT5B mutations in CD4+ large granular lymphocyte leukemia (dated by TCRdb to between 2021 and 2024). In the study overall: Among healthy controls, the CDR3 'QG' motif was associated with a particular HLA allele. TCRbeta repertoires of CD4+ T-cell large granular lymphocyte leukemia patients were compared with those of healthy blood donors. Flow cytometry on FACSCanto II or FACSVerse showed that the purified fractions were more than 95% pure among lymphocytes. The study at large found these results: Enrichment of TRBV06-family usage was observed among the top patient clones (8/27) relative to healthy controls (2/35). Data were not HLA-matched; higher clonality in CD4+ versus CD8+ T-LGLL could reflect the relatively small sample size. Compared with healthy CD4+ repertoires, CD4-sorted patient repertoires appeared more clonal, and this difference remained even after the putative leukemic clones were removed. Each patient's main leukemic clonotypes were private, but approximately 23% of these clonotypes showed up at low frequency in the non-leukemic repertoires of other patients.

With regard to this clone: Its binding antigen is unknown. Base qualities are not recorded, but no much larger clone differs from it by a single base.

The immunoSEQ assay at survey resolution was used to sequence TCRbeta rearrangements from genomic DNA. The study's processing was this. In the TCR sequencing data, the smallest productive clonotype frequency that could be detected was 2.59 x 10-5. Analyses included only productive TCRbeta rearrangements, meaning complete and in-frame sequences. The clonality of each sample was calculated as Simpson clonality in the immunoSEQ Analyzer version 3.0. Clones were binned by frequency as very rare, small, medium, large (1-20%) or hyperexpanded (>20%). Generation probabilities were estimated with OLGA 1.2.3, V-gene circos plots were made with VDJtools, specificities were looked up in VDJdb, and CDR3 motifs were identified with GLIPH. The clones in this table, taken by TCRdb from immuneACCESS, are in-frame only. Not every clone is retained; where verified, under half of the shortfall comes from an unresolved V gene, and the cause of the rest is unknown. V and J calls and clone size follow that table, whereas D and trimming were derived from the DNA. The sample records 32,000 or so clones, around four fifths of which are singletons. Of the sample, 4.4% is held by the ten largest clones.

The germline V gene provides CDR1 SGHRS and CDR2 YFSETQ. Inclusive of the bounding cysteine and phenylalanine, the CDR3 is 14 residues long. Only the CDR3 portion is preserved as DNA: 42 bases, with reading frame beginning at the first base. V has 0 bases trimmed and J has 4 bases trimmed; junction bases matching no gene number 2. The healthy control group was made up of roughly 39 blood donors, and the Finnish Red Cross blood service supplied their buffy coats. All TCR-sequenced material derived from peripheral blood: patient blood samples and healthy donor buffy coats. Ficoll-Hypaque gradient centrifugation was used to isolate peripheral blood mononuclear cells. For the healthy controls, CD4+ cells were obtained from buffy coats by magnetic purification. Genomic DNA was extracted using the Gentra Puregene Cell and Tissue kit, and a Qubit 2.0 fluorometer was used to quantify it.

The sequence is built from TRBV5-1 and TRBJ2-3, with 7 bases matching TRBD1. This sequence originates from a human donor in good health. Input material: CD4+ T cells from blood buffy coats. The bases are TGCGCCAGCAGCTTGGGACAGGGTTCAGATACGCAGTATTTT. The translation is CASSLGQGSDTQYF.